Reported below is one T cell receptor beta chain. With 7 bases clipped from V and 3 bases from J, the junction kept 4 bases outside the gene matches. The germline V gene has CDR1 SGHRS and CDR2 YFSETQ. The CDR3 covers 14 residues. The assay was immunoSEQ multiplex PCR, and TCRdb's table has in-frame clones only and misses some. The sample has 200,000 to 250,000 clones, 84% seen once. These data originate in a study of blood T cell repertoires in COVID-19. About the research overall: There were acute and convalescent COVID-19 samples, and they came from the United States, Italy and Spain. Sources were T cells, B-cell-depleted T cells, or PBMCs; the material itself was cDNA or gDNA.

This TCR derives from a young man with active or convalescent COVID-19. The chain combines TRBV5-1 with TRBJ2-3; 11 bases are shared with TRBD2. Sequenced sample: peripheral blood. The CDR3 is CASASGGTTDTQYF. The CDR3 DNA sequence: TGCGCCAGCGCTAGCGGGGGGACGACAGATACGCAGTATTTT.